This entry lists 19 T cell receptor beta chains sequenced from one sample in a study of T cell responses to AZD1222 COVID-19 vaccine. Sequencing was performed with immunoSEQ multiplex PCR; in TCRdb, only in-frame clones are kept and a portion is missing. The profile shows some 130,000 clones, approximately 91% of them singletons. Sequences were derived from peripheral blood, sampled on day 0 of AZD1222 vaccination. These receptors came from an adult in good health.

The chain carries TRBV10-3 and TRBJ1-3; D not certain. CDR1 ENHRY and CDR2 SYGVKD come from the germline V gene. The CDR3 covers 16 residues. Trimming stripped 4 bases from V and 2 bases from J, with 15 bases between. CDR3 sequence: CAISVQLGSAGNTIYF. The CDR3 DNA reads TGTGCCATCAGTGTCCAGCTAGGGTCCGCTGGAAACACCATATATTTT.

This clone was seen just once. V and J are TRBV4-3 and TRBJ1-1; D perhaps matches TRBD1 (5 bases). V was pared by 5 bases and J by 5 bases, with 21 bases between. Germline V gene data show CDR1 as LGHNA and CDR2 as YSLEER. The CDR3 totals 16 residues. The CDR3 here is CASSDFSGSYSTEAFF. The CDR3 nucleotides read TGCGCCAGCAGCGACTTCTCAGGGTCGTATAGTACTGAAGCTTTCTTT.

The rearrangement uses TRBV6-1 and TRBJ1-6, with D uncertain. The CDR3 extends over 14 amino acids. CDR1 and CDR2 (germline): MNHNS, SASEGT. Trimming shortened V by 2 bases and J by 10 bases, and 12 bases separated the two germline ends. For the CDR3, the DNA is TGTGCCAGCAGTGAACAATGGGTGGGCTCACCCCTCCACTTT. Translated: CASSEQWVGSPLHF.

The genes are TRBV5-1 and TRBJ1-2, with no clear D. Germline loops: CDR1 SGHRS, CDR2 YFSETQ. This CDR3 spans 15 amino acids. Trimming shortened V by 1 base and J by 0 bases, and 10 bases separated the two germline ends. CDR3 in DNA: TGCGCCAGCAGCTTGACCGCGGAGGCTAACTATGGCTACACCTTC. Protein: CASSLTAEANYGYTF.

The chain carries TRBV3-1 (or the pseudogene TRBV3-2) and TRBJ1-1; tentatively, D is TRBD1 (6 bases). Per the germline V gene, CDR1 is LGHDT and CDR2 is YNNKEL (reference sequence). CDR3 length: 14 amino acids. The V end lost 4 bases, the J end lost 0 bases, and 9 bases lay between the germline ends. CDR3 in DNA: TGTGCCAGCAGCCCCCACAGGGTGAACACTGAAGCTTTCTTT. Its protein product is CASSPHRVNTEAFF.

The rearrangement links TRBV6-1 to TRBJ1-2; maybe TRBD1 (6 bases). V was cut by 2 bases and J by 3 bases, with 13 bases left in between. The CDR3 is 15 amino acids. CDR1 MNHNS and CDR2 SASEGT come from the germline V gene. The CDR3 protein is CASSEQMGGHYGYTF. DNA of the CDR3: TGTGCCAGCAGTGAACAGATGGGGGGCCACTATGGCTACACCTTC.

The chain recombines TRBV5-1 with TRBJ2-3; 13 positions agree with TRBD2. The V gene end was trimmed by 2 bases and the J gene end by 0 bases; junction bases not matched to a gene: 3. The CDR3 is 17 residues long. Germline-derived CDR1 and CDR2 are SGHRS and YFSETQ. The DNA of the CDR3 is TGCGCCAGCAGCTTACAACTAGCGGGGGGGAGCACAGATACGCAGTATTTT. It translates to CASSLQLAGGSTDTQYF.

In DNA, the CDR3 is TGCAGCGTCGTCCCGACCCAGGGGACCGGGGAGCTGTTTTTT. Its translation: CSVVPTQGTGELFF. This rearrangement joins TRBV29-1 to TRBJ2-2; possible D gene TRBD1, 6 bases. Trimming shortened V by 6 bases and J by 5 bases, and 16 bases separated the two germline ends. This CDR3 comprises 14 residues. The V gene's germline CDR1 is SQVTM and CDR2 ANQGSEA.

The rearrangement links TRBV5-4 to TRBJ2-4, with D possibly being TRBD2 (7 bases). The CDR3 runs to 14 residues. From germline, CDR1 is SGHNT and CDR2 YYREEE (reference sequence). V shed 5 bases and J shed 3 bases, with 12 bases lying between them. The CDR3 loop is CASSLGGDKNIQYF. CDR3 coding DNA: TGTGCCAGCAGTCTAGGGGGGGACAAAAACATTCAGTACTTC. Together with reference TRBV5-4 and TRBJ2-4, the CDR3 gives the full variable domain: ETGVTQSPTHLIKTRGQQVTLRCSSQSGHNTVSWYQQALGQGPQFIFQYYREEENGRGNFPPRFSGLQFPNYSSELNVNALELDDSALYLCASSLGGDKNIQYFGAGTRLSVL.

The CDR3 reads CASSGGQGKGPLSNTGELFF. The CDR3 coding sequence is TGTGCCAGCAGCGGAGGTCAGGGGAAGGGGCCGCTTTCGAACACCGGGGAGCTGTTTTTT. This chain connects TRBV2 to TRBJ2-2, with D possibly matching TRBD1 (6 bases). The CDR3 has 20 residues. V was pared by 6 bases and J by 0 bases, with 26 bases between. CDR1 and CDR2 from the germline V gene are SNHLY and FYNNEI.

This clone occurred once. The chain links TRBV12-3 or TRBV12-4 to TRBJ1-4; D call uncertain. This CDR3 region has 11 residues. V dropped 6 bases and J dropped 10 bases, with 9 bases sitting between them. This chain's CDR3 is CASSPSRKLFF. In DNA, the CDR3 is TGTGCCAGCAGCCCCTCGCGAAAACTGTTTTTT.

This clone was observed a handful of times. The J gene is TRBJ1-6, the V gene TRBV7-6; no firm D call. The CDR3 spans 12 residues. V lost 3 bases to trimming and J lost 8 bases, with 5 bases between them. CDR1 SGHVS and CDR2 FNYEAQ come from the germline V gene. The CDR3, as DNA: TGTGCCAGCAGCTTGGGTGATTCACCCCTCCACTTT. It yields the protein CASSLGDSPLHF.

The CDR3 reads CASSDAPGQGFGETQYF. In nucleotides, the CDR3 is TGTGCCAGCAGTGACGCTCCGGGACAGGGGTTTGGGGAGACCCAGTACTTC. The rearrangement joins TRBV6-1 to TRBJ2-5; TRBD1 agrees at 10 bases. Germline CDR1 and CDR2: MNHNS and SASEGT. The J segment lost 5 bases and the V segment lost 3 bases, leaving 12 bases of the junction unmatched. The CDR3 contains 17 residues.

The V gene is TRBV7-9, the J gene TRBJ1-1, with D hard to call. The V end was cut by 3 bases, the J end by 11 bases, with 10 bases between. CDR1 and CDR2 (germline): SEHNR, FQNEAQ (reference sequence). The CDR3 has 11 residues. In DNA, the CDR3 is TGTGCCAGCAGCTTTACATCGTTCGCTTTCTTT. Protein product: CASSFTSFAFF.

This clone was recorded once. The gene calls are TRBV6-5 and TRBJ1-6; D is undetermined. This CDR3 spans 15 amino acids. V gave up 6 bases and J gave up 7 bases, with 16 bases separating them. Germline V gene sequence: CDR1 MNHEY, CDR2 SVGAGI. The DNA of the CDR3 is TGTGCCAGCAGATTCTTCGGACTGGGAAATTCACCCCTCCACTTT. Translation: CASRFFGLGNSPLHF.

The chain employs TRBV5-5 and TRBJ1-4, with D possibly matching TRBD1 (6 bases). The CDR3 loop spans 15 amino acids. The V gene lost 4 bases and the J gene lost 3 bases, with 13 bases spanning the gap. Germline CDR1 reads SGHKS; CDR2 reads YYEKEE (reference sequence). This CDR3 reads CASSPRGWANEKLFF. The CDR3 region has the DNA TGTGCCAGCAGCCCTAGGGGGTGGGCTAATGAAAAACTGTTTTTT.

The genes are TRBV18 and TRBJ2-5; weak D call: TRBD1 (5 bases). V shed 4 bases and J shed 2 bases, with 14 bases lying between them. Germline V gene sequence: CDR1 KGHSH, CDR2 LQKENI. The CDR3 is made up of 15 amino acids. CDR3 bases: TGTGCCAGCTCACTGAACAGGCTGCTACAAGAGACCCAGTACTTC. Its translation is CASSLNRLLQETQYF.

The chain couples TRBV7-2 to TRBJ2-1; D uncertain. The CDR3 runs 14 residues. V was cut by 1 base and J by 1 base, with 5 bases left in between. CDR1 is SGHTA and CDR2 is FQGNSA in the germline V gene. The CDR3 is CASSLEPSYNEQFF. The CDR3 DNA reads as TGTGCCAGCAGCTTAGAACCATCCTACAATGAGCAGTTCTTC.

The chain links TRBV3-1 (or the pseudogene TRBV3-2) to TRBJ1-1; 7 bases are shared with TRBD1. This CDR3 region has 14 residues. CDR1 and CDR2 (germline): LGHDT, YNNKEL (reference sequence). V lost 4 bases, J lost 3 bases, and 5 bases stayed unmatched. The CDR3 coding sequence is TGTGCCAGCAGCCCTCGACAGGGCTACACTGAAGCTTTCTTT. This gives the protein CASSPRQGYTEAFF.